These 9 T cell receptor beta chains were sequenced from one sample in a study of spatial heterogeneity in lung cancer. General study points: Expanded alpha and beta TCR counts within tumors tracked tumor mutation counts.

Time point indicated: sample taken at primary tumor resection. MiXCR, run by TCRdb on the 5' RACE reads, gives a single entry per CDR3 protein. The sample shows 7,500 or so distinct CDR3 sequences, more than 13% of them seen only once. No antigens are known for them. The input for sequencing was lung tumor tissue, taken at surgery. The receptors originated from a female donor with early-stage non-small cell lung cancer.

This clonotype ranks as medium-sized. As an off-target read in a library built for alpha chains, this beta chain has a frequency of little significance. The genes are TRBV12-3 or TRBV12-4 and TRBJ1-2; D gene unclear. Trimming took 3 bases from V and 1 from J, leaving 3 bases between them. The CDR3 contains 12 residues. This chain's CDR3 is CASSFYNYGYTF. CDR3 nucleotide sequence: TGTGCCAGCAGTTTTTATAACTATGGCTACACCTTC.

This clonotype was observed many times. As an off-target read in a library built for alpha chains, this beta chain has a frequency of little significance. V is TRBV10-3 and J is TRBJ1-1, with 8 nucleotides matching TRBD1. Trimming cost V 7 bases and J 5 bases; bases outside gene matches: 6. The CDR3 covers 13 residues. The germline CDR1 and CDR2 sequences are ENHRY and SYGVKD. CDR3 sequence reads: CAIKGQVRTEAFF. The CDR3 DNA sequence: TGTGCCATCAAGGGACAGGTGAGGACTGAAGCTTTCTTT.

By frequency in the sample, this clonotype is medium-sized (0.01 to 0.1%). This beta chain is a stray read from a library made for alpha chains; its abundance is not meaningful. The rearrangement links TRBV5-6 to TRBJ1-5; D is unresolved. The CDR3 has 11 amino acids. Germline CDR1 is SGHDT and CDR2 is YYEEEE. Trimming took off 7 bases at V and 7 bases at J, with 9 bases between the two ends. In DNA, the CDR3 is TGTGCCAGCCCCTCTGGGCAGCCCCAGCATTTT. Its protein product is CASPSGQPQHF.

This clonotype is medium-sized. This beta chain is off target for a library built for alpha chains, so its abundance means little. V and J are TRBV10-3 and TRBJ2-5, with 8 bases aligning to TRBD2. Trimming cost V 0 bases and J 3 bases; bases outside gene matches: 9. The CDR3 runs 17 residues. Germline assignment: CDR1 ENHRY and CDR2 SYGVKD. Here the CDR3 DNA reads TGTGCCATCAGTGAGTCGAAGGGTAGCGGGGAAGAAGAGACCCAGTACTTC. Protein product: CAISESKGSGEEETQYF.

By proportion, this clonotype is medium-sized (0.01 to 0.1%). This beta chain represents an off-target read in a library built for alpha chains; its size is of limited meaning. This rearrangement joins TRBV19 to TRBJ1-2, with 7 bases fitting TRBD1. The junction had 13 bases not matched to a gene; V was cut back by 8 bases and J by 4 bases. The CDR3 consists of 15 residues. Germline CDR1 and CDR2: LNHDA and SQIVND (reference sequence). The CDR3: CASLTNSGTAYGYTF. The CDR3 DNA reads TGTGCCAGTTTAACAAATTCCGGGACAGCCTATGGCTACACCTTC.

In its sample, this clonotype ranks as medium-sized (0.01 to 0.1%). This beta chain is a stray sequence in a library constructed for alpha chains; its clone size is not meaningful. The genes are TRBV30 and TRBJ2-7; D possibly matches TRBD1 or TRBD2 (6 bases each). Trimming left V 4 bases short and J 3 bases short, with 25 bases between. The germline CDR1 and CDR2 sequences are GTSNPN and SVGIG (reference sequence). This CDR3 has 17 residues. The CDR3: CAWTPGRRDIRFYEQYF. In DNA form, the CDR3 reads TGTGCCTGGACTCCGGGTCGGAGGGACATTCGATTCTACGAGCAGTACTTC.

This clonotype is medium-sized by share. The library was prepared for alpha chains; this beta chain is a stray read, so its frequency means little. V is TRBV11-2 and J is TRBJ1-1; 7 bases fit TRBD1. This CDR3 contains 19 residues. Germline-derived CDR1 and CDR2 are SGHAT and FQNNGV. J gave up 1 base and V 6 bases, and 20 bases lay outside the gene matches. The CDR3 DNA is TGTGCCAGCAGTCCAGTAGAGACAGGGATCCTCCAGAAGAACACTGAAGCTTTCTTT. It yields the protein CASSPVETGILQKNTEAFF.

This clonotype came up many times. Because this beta chain is a stray read in a library intended to capture alpha chains, its abundance should not be given much weight. The chain is built from TRBV15 and TRBJ2-3, with unresolved D. Germline CDR1 reads LNHNV; CDR2 reads YYDKDF (reference sequence). The CDR3 is made up of 15 amino acids. V lost 3 bases to trimming and J lost 2 bases, with 12 bases between them. The CDR3 region is CATSSRLSLTDTQYF. CDR3 sequence (DNA): TGTGCCACCAGCAGTCGACTTTCTCTCACAGATACGCAGTATTTT. The variable domain in full, completed from reference TRBV15 and TRBJ2-3, reads DAMVIQNPRYQVTQFGKPVTLSCSQTLNHNVMYWYQQKSSQAPKLLFHYYDKDFNNEADTPDNFQSRRPNTSFCFLDIRSPGLGDTAMYLCATSSRLSLTDTQYFGPGTRLTVL.

This clonotype qualifies as medium-sized. This beta chain is an unintended read in a library built for alpha chains; its size means little. The chain has TRBV29-1 and TRBJ2-7, with 7 bases lining up with TRBD1. Trimming removed 5 bases from V and 3 bases from J; junction bases left unmatched: 1. The CDR3 sequence is 11 residues long. Germline CDR1 SQVTM, CDR2 ANQGSEA. The CDR3 spells CSVRDSYEQYF. Written as DNA, the CDR3 is TGCAGCGTTAGGGACAGCTACGAGCAGTACTTC.